This is a list of T cell receptor beta chains from one sample in a study of long-term antiretroviral therapy in people with HIV. Libraries were prepared by immunoSEQ multiplex PCR; TCRdb keeps only in-frame clonotypes and omits some of them. This sample carries around 21,000 clones, approximately 81% of them seen once, and the ten largest clones take 7.5% to 10%. The specimen was unsorted PBMCs, collected at the start of antiretroviral therapy. The receptors derive from a middle-aged man with HIV. Both conserved end residues are part of each CDR3. A D gene is named only where the DNA matches it firmly. Clone size appears in some rows only: once, few, many, or a class for an expanded clone.

len: 14
abundance: NA
d_gene: NA
j_gene: TRBJ2-5
v_gene: TRBV5-6
CDR3aa: CASSPRWVTETQYF
CDR3nt: TGTGCCAGCAGCCCCAGGTGGGTTACGGAGACCCAGTACTTC

len: 13
abundance: NA
d_gene: NA
j_gene: TRBJ1-2
v_gene: TRBV5-1
CDR3aa: CASSVGFNYGYTF
CDR3nt: TGCGCCAGCAGCGTGGGTTTCAACTATGGCTACACCTTC

len: 14
abundance: NA
d_gene: NA
j_gene: TRBJ2-6
v_gene: TRBV28
CDR3aa: CASLSHSGANVLTF
CDR3nt: TGTGCCAGCCTCAGTCACTCTGGGGCCAACGTCCTGACTTTC

len: 16
abundance: NA
d_gene: TRBD1
j_gene: TRBJ1-5
v_gene: TRBV19
CDR3aa: CASTPRRDRSNQPQHF
CDR3nt: TGTGCCAGTACCCCTCGGCGGGACAGGAGCAATCAGCCCCAGCATTTT

len: 15
abundance: few
d_gene: NA
j_gene: TRBJ2-7
v_gene: TRBV19
CDR3aa: CASSKSGTGTYEQYF
CDR3nt: TGTGCCAGTAGTAAATCCGGGACTGGAACCTACGAGCAGTACTTC

len: 12
abundance: once
d_gene: TRBD2
j_gene: TRBJ2-1
v_gene: TRBV7-2
CDR3aa: CASSPVAGEQFF
CDR3nt: TGTGCCAGCAGCCCCGTAGCGGGTGAGCAGTTCTTC

len: 17
abundance: NA
d_gene: TRBD1
j_gene: TRBJ2-2
v_gene: TRBV10-1
CDR3aa: CASARTGGAANTGELFF
CDR3nt: TGCGCCAGCGCCCGGACAGGGGGCGCGGCGAACACCGGGGAGCTGTTTTTT

len: 15
abundance: NA
d_gene: NA
j_gene: TRBJ2-7
v_gene: TRBV5-1
CDR3aa: CASSLIVGEVYEQYF
CDR3nt: TGCGCCAGCAGCTTGATAGTGGGAGAGGTTTACGAGCAGTACTTC

len: 16
abundance: NA
d_gene: TRBD2
j_gene: TRBJ2-3
v_gene: TRBV2
CDR3aa: CASFRLAGGRTDTQYF
CDR3nt: TGTGCCAGCTTTAGACTAGCGGGGGGGCGCACAGATACGCAGTATTTT

len: 15
abundance: NA
d_gene: TRBD2
j_gene: TRBJ2-5
v_gene: TRBV5-6
CDR3aa: CASSLASGLQETQYF
CDR3nt: TGTGCCAGCAGCTTGGCTAGCGGGCTCCAAGAGACCCAGTACTTC

len: 16
abundance: NA
d_gene: NA
j_gene: TRBJ2-2
v_gene: TRBV4-2
CDR3aa: CASSQGARANTGELFF
CDR3nt: TGTGCCAGCAGCCAAGGTGCCAGGGCGAACACCGGGGAGCTGTTTTTT

len: 15
abundance: NA
d_gene: NA
j_gene: TRBJ2-3
v_gene: TRBV5-1
CDR3aa: CASSLRDGGTDTQYF
CDR3nt: TGCGCCAGCAGCTTGCGGGATGGGGGCACAGATACGCAGTATTTT

len: 11
abundance: few
d_gene: NA
j_gene: TRBJ1-2
v_gene: TRBV7-9
CDR3aa: CASSLDTGYTF
CDR3nt: TGTGCCAGCAGCTTAGACACCGGCTACACCTTC

len: 14
abundance: NA
d_gene: NA
j_gene: TRBJ2-7
v_gene: TRBV28
CDR3aa: CASSPLTGTYEQYF
CDR3nt: TGTGCCAGCAGTCCCCTTACAGGGACCTACGAGCAGTACTTC

len: 15
abundance: once
d_gene: TRBD1
j_gene: TRBJ2-1
v_gene: TRBV7-8
CDR3aa: CASSITGDSYNEQFF
CDR3nt: TGTGCCAGCAGCATTACAGGGGACTCCTACAATGAGCAGTTCTTC

len: 15
abundance: NA
d_gene: NA
j_gene: TRBJ1-2
v_gene: TRBV5-1
CDR3aa: CASSPRATANYGYTF
CDR3nt: TGCGCCAGCAGCCCTAGAGCCACAGCGAACTATGGCTACACCTTC

len: 11
abundance: few
d_gene: NA
j_gene: TRBJ1-2
v_gene: TRBV20-1
CDR3aa: CSAPQGYGYTF
CDR3nt: TGCAGTGCTCCCCAGGGCTATGGCTACACCTTC

len: 16
abundance: NA
d_gene: TRBD1
j_gene: TRBJ2-3
v_gene: TRBV5-1
CDR3aa: CASSLETGGGTDTQYF
CDR3nt: TGCGCCAGCAGCTTGGAGACAGGGGGGGGCACAGATACGCAGTATTTT

len: 13
abundance: NA
d_gene: NA
j_gene: TRBJ2-3
v_gene: TRBV9
CDR3aa: CASSVDSTDTQYF
CDR3nt: TGTGCCAGCAGCGTAGATAGCACAGATACGCAGTATTTT

len: 15
abundance: NA
d_gene: NA
j_gene: TRBJ1-6
v_gene: TRBV5-1
CDR3aa: CASSLADSFNSPLHF
CDR3nt: TGCGCCAGCAGCTTGGCGGACAGCTTTAATTCACCCCTCCACTTT

len: 15
abundance: NA
d_gene: NA
j_gene: TRBJ1-5
v_gene: TRBV7-2
CDR3aa: CASSLGSGFNQPQHF
CDR3nt: TGTGCCAGCAGCTTAGGATCAGGCTTTAATCAGCCCCAGCATTTT

len: 13
abundance: NA
d_gene: NA
j_gene: TRBJ1-2
v_gene: TRBV7-9
CDR3aa: CASSRSSEGGYTF
CDR3nt: TGTGCCAGCAGCCGATCGTCCGAGGGAGGCTACACCTTC

len: 15
abundance: NA
d_gene: TRBD1
j_gene: TRBJ2-7
v_gene: TRBV4-1
CDR3aa: CASSQDYRGSYEQYF
CDR3nt: TGCGCCAGCAGCCAAGATTACAGGGGATCCTACGAGCAGTACTTC